The clone carrying this T cell receptor beta chain has at least ten counts. Its cognate antigen is unknown. A 5'RACE template-switching step, the method used to make TCR cDNA, added a universal primer site and UMIs. TCRdb itself ran the 5' RACE reads through MiXCR, one entry per CDR3 protein. This sample yields 250,000 or so distinct CDR3 sequences, of which over 3% are seen a single time; 19% belongs to the top ten. Trimming stripped 1 base from V and 0 bases from J, with 4 bases between. In germline, CDR1 is SGHNT, CDR2 YYREEE (reference sequence). The CDR3 extends over 13 amino acids. The data derive from a study of T cells after yellow fever vaccination. The study, taken as a whole, reports: Overlap between CD4 and CD8 compartments was detected for a small share of clonotypes.

The sequenced sample was PBMCs, obtained 15 days after the yellow fever booster vaccination. This receptor was identified in a man aged 18 to 30 who received the YFV17D yellow fever vaccine. The chain joins TRBV5-4 to TRBJ1-1; D is uncertain. CDR3 DNA sequence: TGTGCCAGCAGCTTGCCAGTGAACACTGAAGCTTTCTTT. Encoded protein: CASSLPVNTEAFF.